What follows are 17 T cell receptor beta chains derived from one specimen sequenced in a study of regulatory T cells in long-lasting Graves disease. HTBI primers from iRepertoire and Arm-PCR of CDR3 regions yielded the TCR beta libraries. TCRdb ran MiXCR on the multiplex PCR reads and lists one entry per CDR3 protein. The sample consists of about 450,000 distinct CDR3 sequences, 12% to 15% of them appearing once. Time point meaning: newly diagnosed GD, antithyroid drugs for less than 3 months. With RNA extracted from PBMCs as input, the TCR library was made. This same sample was also part of a study on T cells in Graves' hyperthyroidism and ophthalmopathy.

The material sequenced was peripheral blood mononuclear cells (PBMCs), taken at new diagnosis, from a patient treated with antithyroid drugs. These receptors originate from a woman aged 50 to 65 with Graves disease.

On this clonotype itself: This may come from a read error, since a much larger clone is one base off. V gene TRBV5-1 combines with J gene TRBJ2-1; 14 nucleotides match TRBD2. The germline CDR1 and CDR2 sequences are SGHRS and YFSETQ. This CDR3 is 15 amino acids long. The trim removed 3 bases at V and 9 bases at J, leaving 5 bases unmatched. The CDR3 loop reads CASSSGTSGRGEQFF. In DNA, the CDR3 is TGCGCCAGCAGCTCCGGGACTAGCGGGAGAGGTGAGCAGTTCTTC.

This clonotype was counted many times. CDR3: CAISESVVKNYEQYF. For the CDR3, the DNA is TGTGCCATCAGTGAGTCGGTGGTCAAGAACTACGAGCAGTACTTC. The rearrangement links TRBV10-3 to TRBJ2-7, with D uncertain. CDR3 length: 15 amino acids. Trimming left V 0 bases short and J 3 bases short, with 12 bases between. CDR1 is ENHRY and CDR2 is SYGVKD in the germline V gene.

As for this clonotype: A much bigger clone sits one base away, suggesting this may be a read error. This CDR3 is missing its conserved last phenylalanine or tryptophan, likely due to a read error. The gene calls are TRBV12-3 or TRBV12-4 and TRBJ2-1; D is ambiguous. The CDR3 consists of 12 residues. Trimming left V 3 bases short and J 9 bases short, with 9 bases between. CDR3 DNA: TGTGCCAGCAGTTTTTTAGCTGGTGAGCAGTTCCTC. It is translated as CASSFLAGEQFL.

Many counts were recorded for this clonotype. V usage is TRBV30 and J usage is TRBJ2-7, with no clear D. This CDR3 comprises 11 residues. Germline V gene data show CDR1 as GTSNPN and CDR2 as SVGIG (reference sequence). V lost 0 bases and J lost 2, with 2 bases in between. CDR3 in DNA: TGTGCCTGGAGTGTAGCCTACGAGCAGTACTTC. Encoded protein: CAWSVAYEQYF.

This clonotype was seen many times. The CDR3 is CASSLDPLGGDPTDTQYF. As DNA, the CDR3 is TGTGCCAGCAGCTTAGATCCCTTGGGAGGGGACCCAACAGATACGCAGTATTTT. This chain links TRBV7-9 with TRBJ2-3; 7 nucleotides align to TRBD2. The V segment lost 1 base and the J segment 3 bases; nucleotides outside the gene matches: 13. Looked up from germline, CDR1 is SEHNR and CDR2 is FQNEAQ (reference sequence). The CDR3 is 18 amino acids.

This clonotype occurred many times. The rearrangement joins TRBV3-1 to TRBJ2-3; 9 bases line up with TRBD2. The germline CDR1 and CDR2 sequences are LGHDT and YNNKEL (reference sequence). The CDR3 loop spans 16 amino acids. V lost 1 base to trimming and J lost 3 bases; unmatched junction nucleotides: 5. This CDR3 is CASSQGSLAGTDTQYF. CDR3 nucleotide sequence: TGTGCCAGCAGCCAAGGGTCGCTAGCGGGAACAGATACGCAGTATTTT.

This clonotype was detected ten times or more. The chain is built from TRBV7-9 and TRBJ2-1; 12 positions match TRBD2. The germline V gene encodes CDR1 SEHNR and CDR2 FQNEAQ (reference sequence). V shed 4 bases, J shed 7 bases, and the junction held 8 bases outside the gene matches. This CDR3 spans 16 amino acids. The chain's CDR3 is CASSSPSGRARNEQFF. The CDR3 nucleotides are TGTGCCAGCAGCTCGCCTAGCGGGAGGGCCAGGAATGAGCAGTTCTTC. Variable domain in full (rest from reference TRBV7-9 and TRBJ2-1): DTGVSQNPRHKITKRGQNVTFRCDPISEHNRLYWYRQTLGQGPEFLTYFQNEAQLEKSRLLSDRFSAERPKGSFSTLEIQRTEQGDSAMYLCASSSPSGRARNEQFFGPGTRLTVL.

This clonotype came up many times. V and J are TRBV6-1 and TRBJ2-5; D possibly uses TRBD1 or TRBD2 (5 bases each). Germline V CDR1 and CDR2: MNHNS, SASEGT. V was pared by 8 bases and J by 4 bases, with 14 bases between. This CDR3 region has 13 residues. The CDR3 DNA reads TGTGCCAGCGCCGGGGCGTTGGGAGAGACCCAGTACTTC. Protein sequence: CASAGALGETQYF.

On this clonotype: Germline is not matched at one junction end, which may reflect a read error. The chain joins TRBV28 to TRBJ2-1; TRBD2 matches at 12 bases. The length of the CDR3 is 14 residues. In germline, CDR1 is MDHEN, CDR2 SYDVKM. The DNA for the CDR3 is TGCGCCAGCACACTAGCGGGAGGATTCAATGAGCAGTTCTTC. Protein: CASTLAGGFNEQFF.

This clonotype was recorded a few times. The gene calls are TRBV19 and TRBJ2-4, with 12 bases lining up with TRBD2. This CDR3 contains 15 residues. CDR1 is LNHDA and CDR2 is SQIVND in the germline V gene (reference sequence). With V trimmed by 9 bases and J by 1 base, 4 bases remained unmatched. The CDR3 sequence: CASRLAGEAKNIQYF. The CDR3 DNA sequence: TGTGCCAGCAGACTAGCGGGAGAGGCCAAAAACATTCAGTACTTC.

This clonotype was observed at least ten times. V and J are TRBV6-1 and TRBJ1-4; D is perhaps TRBD1 (5 bases). The CDR3 consists of 15 residues. V lost 6 bases to trimming and J lost 5 bases, with 16 bases between them. Germline CDR1 is MNHNS and CDR2 is SASEGT. The CDR3 loop reads CASRRRSGGNEKLFF. The CDR3 nucleotides are TGTGCCAGCAGGAGGAGGAGTGGGGGAAATGAAAAACTGTTTTTT.

This clonotype was picked up many times. The chain recombines TRBV3-1 with TRBJ2-7; D is unclear. Germline-derived CDR1 and CDR2 are LGHDT and YNNKEL (reference sequence). Deletions cut 1 base from V and 2 bases from J, with 0 bases between. The CDR3 loop spans 11 amino acids. The CDR3 is CASSQAYEQYF. In DNA form, the CDR3 reads TGTGCCAGCAGCCAAGCCTACGAGCAGTACTTC.

This clonotype came up a few times. This chain uses TRBV7-6 with TRBJ2-1; perhaps TRBD2 as D (6 bases). The V end lost 1 base, the J end lost 4 bases, and 20 bases lay between the germline ends. The CDR3 runs 18 residues. From germline, CDR1 is SGHVS and CDR2 FNYEAQ. The CDR3 sequence is CASSLGSSGALKYNEQFF. DNA of the CDR3: TGTGCCAGCAGCTTAGGGAGTAGCGGTGCACTTAAATACAATGAGCAGTTCTTC.

This clonotype was found a few times. The J gene is TRBJ2-1, the V gene TRBV5-1, with 8 nucleotides matching TRBD2. Germline trimming cut 3 bases from V and 7 bases from J; bases unmatched to any gene: 9. This CDR3 is built from 15 residues. Germline CDR1 reads SGHRS; CDR2 reads YFSETQ. CDR3: CASSSLAGLGNEQFF. The CDR3 coding sequence is TGCGCCAGCAGCTCTTTAGCGGGATTAGGGAATGAGCAGTTCTTC.

This clonotype was recorded many times. This chain joins TRBV20-1 and TRBJ2-5, with D possibly being TRBD1 (6 bases). The V end was cut by 1 base, the J end by 3 bases, with 15 bases between. CDR3 length: 15 amino acids. Germline V gene lookup returns CDR1 DFQATT and CDR2 SNEGSKA (reference sequence). This chain's CDR3 is CSARVSGTSKETQYF. In DNA, the CDR3 is TGCAGTGCTAGAGTCTCCGGGACATCTAAAGAGACCCAGTACTTC.

This clonotype was seen a few times. V gene TRBV11-2 combines with J gene TRBJ2-1; D possibly corresponds to TRBD2 (6 bases). The germline gives CDR1 SGHAT, CDR2 FQNNGV. V gave up 4 bases and J gave up 13 bases, with 35 bases separating them. This CDR3 spans 19 amino acids. DNA of the CDR3: TGTGCCAGCAGCTCCCGGGACCAACTCGAGGGCGCAGGAGGGCGACGACAGTTCTTC. Translated, it gives CASSSRDQLEGAGGRRQFF.

This clonotype has ten or more counts. The rearrangement links TRBV29-1 to TRBJ2-5; no clear D. CDR1 is SQVTM, CDR2 ANQGSEA, per germline. The ends were cut back, 7 bases at V and 4 bases at J, with 13 bases in the middle. The CDR3 is made up of 12 amino acids. CDR3: CSGMRGGETQYF. The DNA of the CDR3 is TGCAGCGGCATGAGAGGTGGAGAGACCCAGTACTTC.